This T cell receptor (beta chain) was retrieved from a study of post-analysis software for immune sequencing data. General study results and limits: Patients showed TRBV5-6, TRBV5-1 and TRBV20-1 among a few TRBV segments more frequent than in controls.

Unique-molecular-identifier-tagged TCR beta cDNA libraries were used. Between roughly 1 and 10 million T cells gave rise to roughly 0.5 million cDNA molecules. From the PCR reads, TCRdb called clonotypes with MiXCR, one entry per CDR3 protein. This table has 430,000 or so distinct CDR3 sequences, 30% to 45% appearing once. Regarding this clonotype: Its antigen remains unknown.

This CDR3 region has 12 residues. V was clipped by 5 bases and J by 8 bases, with 12 bases between them. V usage is TRBV12-3 or TRBV12-4 and J usage is TRBJ1-2, with D unresolved. Sequencing input: blood. The source is a girl aged 2 to 9 with multiple sclerosis. This chain's CDR3 is CASSTAGYGYTF. For the CDR3, the DNA is TGTGCCAGCAGTACTGCGGGGTACGGCTACACCTTC.